This TCR beta chain is from a study of OX40 agonist ivuxolimab in advanced cancers. Study-wide context: The patients got ivuxolimab, which is an agonistic anti-OX40 (CD134) antibody.

The V gene's germline CDR1 is SGHVS and CDR2 FQNEAQ. The CDR3 sequence is 15 residues long. Overall study results and limits: Relative to CD4+, CD8+ T cells held more expanded clones on average. Low clonal expansion, among the lowest seen, marked partial responders at 0.1-3.0 mg/kg. Antigen specificity was not determined for the expanded peripheral T cells.

Libraries were prepared by immunoSEQ multiplex PCR; TCRdb keeps only in-frame clonotypes and omits some of them. Of about 45,000 clones listed, approximately 86% are singletons. For this clone: As yet, its antigen is unknown.

This TCR was sampled from an adult with an advanced solid tumor such as melanoma, head and neck, liver or kidney cancer. The chain is built from TRBV7-8 and TRBJ2-5; TRBD1 might be the D (5 bases). The DNA end lines up better with TRBJ2-7; the J call may be wrong. Specimen: CD4+ or CD8+ T cells sorted from blood, collected in a trial of the OX40 agonist ivuxolimab. CDR3 sequence: CASSLETDSSYEQYF. CDR3 DNA sequence: TGTGCCAGCAGCTTAGAGACAGACTCCTCCTACGAGCAGTACTTC.